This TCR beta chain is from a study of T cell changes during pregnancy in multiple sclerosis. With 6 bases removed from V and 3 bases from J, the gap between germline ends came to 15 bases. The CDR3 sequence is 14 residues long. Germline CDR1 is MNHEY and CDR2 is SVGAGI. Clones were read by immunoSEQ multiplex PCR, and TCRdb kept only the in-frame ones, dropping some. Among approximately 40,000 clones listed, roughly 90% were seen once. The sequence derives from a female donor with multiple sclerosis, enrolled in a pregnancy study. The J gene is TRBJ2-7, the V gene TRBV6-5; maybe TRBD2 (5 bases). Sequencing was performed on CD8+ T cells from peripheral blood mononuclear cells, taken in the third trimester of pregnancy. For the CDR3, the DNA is TGTGCCAGCAGCCCCTCCTGGACTCTCTACGAGCAGTACTTC. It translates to CASSPSWTLYEQYF.